This T cell receptor beta chain was observed in a study of T cell repertoires in cytomegalovirus infection. The overall study: Public TCR beta signatures marked donors with CMV infection and the matching HLA.

This clonotype occurred a few times. Its antigen is unidentified. Via MiXCR, TCRdb re-called the reads, giving one row per CDR3 protein. The data show hundreds of thousands of distinct CDR3 sequences, 20% to 25% seen once. Study results and caveats: Carriage of CMV together with the relevant HLA was identifiable through cumulative public TCR beta family frequency. The ex vivo response was dominated by HLA-C-restricted CMV-specific TCR beta clonotypes.

Trimming took 3 bases from V and 4 from J, leaving 18 bases between them. The CDR3 runs to 16 residues. CDR1 SQVTM and CDR2 ANQGSEA come from the germline V gene. The chain links TRBV29-1 to TRBJ2-2; D is unresolved. The TCR was taken from a human donor in good health (CMV status not recorded). Some clones in this sample may be carry-over from other donors' samples. Sample: CD8+ T cells from PBMCs. CDR3 residues: CSVDHGVAGPTGELFF. The CDR3 DNA follows: TGCAGCGTTGATCATGGAGTGGCAGGCCCCACCGGGGAGCTGTTTTTT.